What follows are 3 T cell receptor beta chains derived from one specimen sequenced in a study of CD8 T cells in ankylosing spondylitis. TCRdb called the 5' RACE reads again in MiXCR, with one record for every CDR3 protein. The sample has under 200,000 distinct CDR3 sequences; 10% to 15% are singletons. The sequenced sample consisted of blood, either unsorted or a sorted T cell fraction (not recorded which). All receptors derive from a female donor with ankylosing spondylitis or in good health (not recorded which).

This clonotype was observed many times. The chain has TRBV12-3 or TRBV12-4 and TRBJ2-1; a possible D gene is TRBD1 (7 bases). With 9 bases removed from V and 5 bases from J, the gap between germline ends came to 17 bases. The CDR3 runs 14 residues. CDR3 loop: CASAVAGQNNEQFF. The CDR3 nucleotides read TGTGCCAGTGCGGTGGCGGGACAGAACAATGAGCAGTTCTTC.

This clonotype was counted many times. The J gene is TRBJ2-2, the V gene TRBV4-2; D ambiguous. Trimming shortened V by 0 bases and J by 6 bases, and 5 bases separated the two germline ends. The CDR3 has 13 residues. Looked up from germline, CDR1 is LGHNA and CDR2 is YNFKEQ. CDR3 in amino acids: CASSQEIAGELFF. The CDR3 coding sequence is TGTGCCAGCAGCCAAGAAATCGCCGGGGAGCTGTTTTTT.

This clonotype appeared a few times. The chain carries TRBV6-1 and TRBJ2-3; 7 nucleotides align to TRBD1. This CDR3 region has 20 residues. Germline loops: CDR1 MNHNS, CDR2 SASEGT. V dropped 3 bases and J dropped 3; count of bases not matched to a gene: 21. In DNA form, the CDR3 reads TGTGCCAGCAGTGATCCAAGGGGCGAGAAGGGGGCAAAAATAACAGATACGCAGTATTTT. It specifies CASSDPRGEKGAKITDTQYF.